Following are 26 T cell receptor beta chains from one sample sequenced in a study of CD8 T cells in ankylosing spondylitis. TCRdb independently ran MiXCR on the 5' RACE reads; one entry per CDR3 protein. The top ten clones hold roughly 16% of a sample with roughly 38,000 distinct CDR3 sequences, around 10% of them seen once. The specimen was blood, either unsorted or a sorted T cell fraction (not recorded which). All receptors come from a male donor with ankylosing spondylitis or in good health (not recorded which).

This chain uses TRBV2 with TRBJ2-3, with D uncertain. V dropped 1 base and J dropped 2 bases, with 7 bases sitting between them. Germline assignment: CDR1 SNHLY and CDR2 FYNNEI. The CDR3 is made up of 14 amino acids. The CDR3 DNA sequence: TGTGCCAGCAGTGAAGACTCACCCACAGATACGCAGTATTTT. This sequence encodes CASSEDSPTDTQYF.

This chain joins TRBV5-4 and TRBJ1-1, with a tentative D call TRBD1 (5 bases). V was trimmed by 5 bases and J by 1 base, leaving 12 bases between them. The CDR3 has 14 amino acids. Germline loops: CDR1 SGHNT, CDR2 YYREEE (reference sequence). As DNA, the CDR3 is TGTGCCAGCAGTCCTACAGGCGCGAACACTGAAGCTTTCTTT. This sequence encodes CASSPTGANTEAFF.

This clonotype occurred many times. The chain has TRBV7-9 and TRBJ2-1; tentative D call: TRBD2 (5 bases). Germline V gives CDR1 SEHNR, CDR2 FQNEAQ (reference sequence). The CDR3 length is 13 residues. Trimming took 0 bases from V and 10 from J, leaving 10 bases between them. CDR3 protein: CASSLAARREQFF. In nucleotides, the CDR3 is TGTGCCAGCAGCTTAGCCGCCCGGAGGGAGCAGTTCTTC.

This clonotype was detected many times. CDR3 amino acids: CSVESLAGGFYEQYF. CDR3 bases: TGCAGCGTTGAATCCCTAGCGGGAGGGTTCTACGAGCAGTACTTC. V and J are TRBV29-1 and TRBJ2-7; 12 bases line up with TRBD2. In germline, CDR1 is SQVTM, CDR2 ANQGSEA. The CDR3 is made up of 15 amino acids. V shed 2 bases and J 3 bases; nucleotides not matched to a gene: 5.

In the case of this clonotype: Being one base from a much bigger clone, this may be a read error. This chain links TRBV3-1 with TRBJ2-1; 8 bases agree with TRBD1. Germline CDR1 and CDR2: LGHDT and YNNKEL (reference sequence). The CDR3 is made up of 15 amino acids. This CDR3 is CATSQDGDRFNEQFF. CDR3 nucleotide sequence: TGTGCCACCAGCCAAGATGGGGACAGGTTCAATGAGCAGTTCTTC.

The chain carries TRBV7-2 and TRBJ2-7; possible D gene TRBD2, 6 bases. V was shortened by 1 base and J by 1 base, with 14 bases between the two germline ends. Looked up from germline, CDR1 is SGHTA and CDR2 is FQGNSA. The CDR3 has 16 residues. The DNA for the CDR3 is TGTGCCAGCAGCTTAGTTGGGTTAGCGGTATCCTACGAGCAGTACTTC. Its protein product is CASSLVGLAVSYEQYF.

This clonotype occurred many times. The chain links TRBV6-2 or TRBV6-3 to TRBJ1-2; D gene uncertain. Germline loops: CDR1 MNHEY, CDR2 SVGEGT. The V end lost 6 bases, the J end lost 0 bases, and 8 bases lay between the germline ends. The CDR3 covers 13 residues. CDR3 amino acids: CASSHGPNYGYTF. Here the CDR3 DNA reads TGTGCCAGCAGCCACGGACCTAACTATGGCTACACCTTC.

Many counts were recorded for this clonotype. The CDR3 DNA follows: TGTGCCACCAGCAAAGGACAGGGGGAGTCTGGCTACACCTTC. The encoded protein is CATSKGQGESGYTF. The rearrangement links TRBV15 to TRBJ1-2, with TRBD1 matching 10 bases. This CDR3 is 14 amino acids long. CDR1 and CDR2 from the germline V gene are LNHNV and YYDKDF (reference sequence). With V trimmed by 4 bases and J by 7 bases, 6 bases remained unmatched. The variable domain in full, with the rest retrieved from reference TRBV15 and TRBJ1-2, is DAMVIQNPRYQVTQFGKPVTLSCSQTLNHNVMYWYQQKSSQAPKLLFHYYDKDFNNEADTPDNFQSRRPNTSFCFLDIRSPGLGDTAMYLCATSKGQGESGYTFGSGTRLTVV.

This clonotype appeared many times. V is TRBV6-4 and J is TRBJ2-1; the match to TRBD2 covers 11 bases. The germline V gene encodes CDR1 MRHNA and CDR2 SNTAGT. CDR3 length: 15 residues. The ends lost 5 bases at V and 8 bases at J; junction bases unmatched: 8. The CDR3 is CASSKLAGERDEQFF. In nucleotides, the CDR3 is TGTGCCAGCAGTAAACTAGCGGGAGAGCGGGATGAGCAGTTCTTC.

This clonotype was seen a few times. V gene TRBV5-4 combines with J gene TRBJ2-1, with 7 bases matching TRBD1. Germline V gene lookup returns CDR1 SGHNT and CDR2 YYREEE (reference sequence). The CDR3 has 14 residues. The V gene end was trimmed by 3 bases and the J gene end by 5 bases; junction bases not matched to a gene: 5. CDR3 DNA: TGTGCCAGCAGCTCGTACAGGGGTGACAATGAGCAGTTCTTC. Encoded protein: CASSSYRGDNEQFF.

This clonotype was seen a handful of times. The J gene is TRBJ2-3, the V gene TRBV15; the D gene is possibly TRBD2 (6 bases). The CDR3 extends over 15 amino acids. The V and J ends lost 6 bases and 2 bases respectively, with 15 bases between them. CDR1 is LNHNV and CDR2 is YYDKDF in the germline V gene (reference sequence). CDR3: CATSIRRDFTDTQYF. DNA for the CDR3: TGTGCCACCAGTATACGCCGGGACTTCACAGATACGCAGTATTTT.

This clonotype was counted many times. The chain employs TRBV28 and TRBJ2-3; tentatively, D is TRBD2 (7 bases). V was pared by 7 bases and J by 6 bases, with 14 bases between. The CDR3 extends over 13 amino acids. Germline-derived CDR1 and CDR2 are MDHEN and SYDVKM. The CDR3 DNA is TGTGCCAGCACAAAGGGGGGGGGTGATACGCAGTATTTT. Amino acids: CASTKGGGDTQYF.

This clonotype was detected ten times or more. CDR3 nucleotides: TGTGCCAGCAGCTGGGGACTAGCGGGAGGTCAAAACATTCAGTACTTC. Amino acids: CASSWGLAGGQNIQYF. The chain carries TRBV13 and TRBJ2-4; the match to TRBD2 covers 15 bases. CDR3 length: 16 amino acids. The junction had 3 bases not matched to a gene; V was cut back by 4 bases and J by 5 bases. The V gene's germline CDR1 is PRHDT and CDR2 FYEKMQ (reference sequence).

This clonotype was observed many times. V is TRBV12-3 or TRBV12-4 and J is TRBJ1-3; no clear D gene. V lost 5 bases and J 9 bases, leaving 8 bases between the germline ends. CDR3 length: 11 residues. The CDR3 here is CASSLRSTIYF. DNA of the CDR3: TGTGCCAGCAGTCTCAGATCCACCATATATTTT.

The rearrangement uses TRBV7-9 and TRBJ1-2, with no clear D. CDR3 length: 13 amino acids. CDR1 is SEHNR, CDR2 FQNEAQ, per germline (reference sequence). V lost 5 bases and J 6 bases, leaving 13 bases between the germline ends. CDR3 region: CASSRQDYDGYTF. CDR3 in DNA: TGTGCCAGCAGCCGTCAGGACTATGATGGCTACACCTTC.

This clonotype was counted at least ten times. The rearrangement uses TRBV5-1 and TRBJ2-2; 7 bases agree with TRBD1. The germline CDR1 and CDR2 sequences are SGHRS and YFSETQ. There are 15 residues in the CDR3. Trimming removed 0 bases from V and 6 bases from J; junction bases left unmatched: 5. As DNA, the CDR3 is TGCGCCAGCAGCTTGGCCAGGGGGTTCCCCGGGGAGCTGTTTTTT. Translated, it gives CASSLARGFPGELFF.

The rearrangement joins TRBV12-5 to TRBJ2-1, with 14 bases that match TRBD2. V lost 4 bases, J lost 7 bases, and 9 bases stayed unmatched. The CDR3 has 17 amino acids. CDR1 is LGHNT and CDR2 is FRNRAP in the germline V gene. The CDR3 loop reads CASGSGLAGGGMNEQFF. Written as DNA, the CDR3 is TGTGCTAGTGGTTCCGGACTAGCGGGAGGTGGAATGAATGAGCAGTTCTTC. The full variable domain, in which reference TRBV12-5 and TRBJ2-1 provide the parts outside the CDR3, is DARVTQTPRHKVTEMGQEVTMRCQPILGHNTVFWYRQTMMQGLELLAYFRNRAPLDDSGMPKDRFSAEMPDATLATLKIQPSEPRDSAVYFCASGSGLAGGGMNEQFFGPGTRLTVL.

This clonotype appeared many times. V usage is TRBV19 and J usage is TRBJ1-1; unclear D gene. This CDR3 region has 13 residues. The germline V and J ends were trimmed by 3 bases and 7 bases, with 12 bases remaining between them. CDR1 and CDR2 from the germline V gene are LNHDA and SQIVND (reference sequence). The CDR3 loop reads CASSIQGLSEAFF. The CDR3 DNA reads as TGTGCCAGTAGTATTCAAGGGTTAAGTGAAGCTTTCTTT.

This clonotype occurred many times. This chain joins TRBV7-9 and TRBJ2-3; 7 bases agree with TRBD2. Germline CDR1 is SEHNR and CDR2 is FQNEAQ (reference sequence). J was trimmed by 0 bases and V by 5 bases; bases with no gene match: 5. This CDR3 comprises 15 residues. CDR3: CASSPGLPSTDTQYF. In DNA form, the CDR3 reads TGTGCCAGCAGCCCGGGACTACCTAGCACAGATACGCAGTATTTT.

In this sample, this clonotype turned up many times. V and J are TRBV20-1 and TRBJ2-7; the D gene could be TRBD1 or TRBD2 (6 bases each). Trimming removed 0 bases at V and 2 bases at J, with 8 bases between. Germline V lookup: CDR1 DFQATT, CDR2 SNEGSKA (reference sequence). The CDR3 runs to 13 residues. In DNA, the CDR3 is TGCAGTGCTAGAGAGGAGGGGGCCTACGAGCAGTACTTC. Amino acids: CSAREEGAYEQYF.

This clonotype was seen at least ten times. One base away lies a much larger clone, so this may be a sequencing read error. This sequence joins TRBV20-1 and TRBJ1-1; D possibly corresponds to TRBD1 (6 bases). Trimming pared 5 bases from V and 11 bases from J, leaving 21 bases between. The CDR3 sequence is 13 residues long. Germline CDR1 and CDR2: DFQATT and SNEGSKA (reference sequence). The CDR3, as DNA: TGCAGTGCTTCCGGGACATCTCCCCTGAGGGCTTTCTTT. Residues: CSASGTSPLRAFF.

This clonotype was counted many times. This chain connects TRBV6-4 to TRBJ2-1; D call uncertain. This CDR3 region has 12 residues. The V and J ends lost 1 base and 5 bases respectively, with 3 bases between them. The V gene's germline CDR1 is MRHNA and CDR2 SNTAGT. In nucleotides, the CDR3 is TGTGCCAGCAGTGACTGGGACAATGAGCAGTTCTTC. Encoded protein: CASSDWDNEQFF.

This clonotype has at least ten counts. This rearrangement joins TRBV14 to TRBJ2-3; a possible D gene is TRBD2 (5 bases). The length of the CDR3 is 16 residues. The V end was cut by 2 bases, the J end by 0 bases, with 12 bases between. Germline V gene data show CDR1 as SGHDN and CDR2 as FVKESK. The CDR3 is CASSQPSGVSTDTQYF. The CDR3, as DNA: TGTGCCAGCAGCCAACCCAGCGGAGTTAGCACAGATACGCAGTATTTT. The whole variable domain, remainder taken from reference TRBV14 and TRBJ2-3, is EAGVTQFPSHSVIEKGQTVTLRCDPISGHDNLYWYRRVMGKEIKFLLHFVKESKQDESGMPNNRFLAERTGGTYSTLKVQPAELEDSGVYFCASSQPSGVSTDTQYFGPGTRLTVL.

This chain uses TRBV12-3 or TRBV12-4 with TRBJ2-1, with TRBD2 identical over 10 bases. J was trimmed by 8 bases and V by 1 base; bases with no gene match: 11. CDR3 length: 17 amino acids. CDR3 in DNA: TGTGCCAGCAGTTTAGGGGGGATAGCGGGAGGAAAGGATGAGCAGTTCTTC. It encodes CASSLGGIAGGKDEQFF.

This clonotype showed up many times. The chain couples TRBV2 to TRBJ2-7; no clear D gene. The V end was cut by 2 bases, the J end by 2 bases, with 10 bases between. Germline V gene sequence: CDR1 SNHLY, CDR2 FYNNEI. CDR3 length: 14 residues. CDR3 protein: CASSERQETYEQYF. CDR3 sequence (DNA): TGTGCCAGCAGTGAAAGGCAGGAAACCTACGAGCAGTACTTC.

The chain recombines TRBV10-3 with TRBJ2-3, with TRBD2 as a possible D gene (5 bases). From germline, CDR1 is ENHRY and CDR2 SYGVKD. V was pared by 4 bases and J by 1 base, with 6 bases between. The CDR3 length is 13 residues. The chain's CDR3 is CAISALGTDTQYF. CDR3 DNA: TGTGCCATCAGTGCACTAGGCACAGATACGCAGTATTTT.